This T cell receptor (beta chain) is from a study of control samples from healthy donors and cancer patients. The protocol was immunoSEQ multiplex PCR, while the TCRdb copy is restricted to in-frame clones and leaves out a portion. The sample has more than 95,000 clones, just over 90% seen once. The V gene end was trimmed by 0 bases and the J gene end by 3 bases; junction bases not matched to a gene: 3. This CDR3 comprises 15 residues. CDR1 and CDR2 (germline): SGHRS, YFSETQ. Sequencing was carried out using blood. The rearrangement links TRBV5-1 to TRBJ1-1; 9 bases map to TRBD1. The receptor comes from a man between 18 and 29 years old in good health. CDR3 bases: TGCGCCAGCAGCTTGGCGGGACAGGGTCACACTGAAGCTTTCTTT. Translation: CASSLAGQGHTEAFF.